Following are 27 T cell receptor beta chains from one sample sequenced in a study of cytomegalovirus exposure and HLA in healthy donors. Here immunoSEQ multiplex PCR was the method, and the copy in TCRdb shows in-frame clones only, minus some. The table has under 150,000 clones, around 84% seen once. The source material was PBMCs. The origin of the receptors is a young man in good health and CMV-seropositive.

The chain links TRBV30 to TRBJ1-4; maybe TRBD1 (5 bases). The V gene's germline CDR1 is GTSNPN and CDR2 SVGIG (reference sequence). V shed 0 bases and J shed 0 bases, with 8 bases lying between them. CDR3 length equals 15 residues. CDR3 sequence (DNA): TGTGCCTGGAGTGTACTGACAGCAACTAATGAAAAACTGTTTTTT. Translation gives CAWSVLTATNEKLFF.

The chain recombines TRBV5-4 with TRBJ1-4; tentatively, D is TRBD1 (5 bases). CDR1 is SGHNT, CDR2 YYREEE, per germline (reference sequence). Trimming took 1 base from V and 7 from J, leaving 8 bases between them. This CDR3 region has 13 residues. This CDR3 is CASSLMGGEKLFF. CDR3 DNA: TGTGCCAGCAGCTTGATGGGGGGTGAAAAACTGTTTTTT.

V is TRBV14 and J is TRBJ1-4; no firm D call. Germline lookup yields CDR1 SGHDN and CDR2 FVKESK. The V end was cut by 3 bases, the J end by 7 bases, with 6 bases between. CDR3 length: 12 amino acids. CDR3 in amino acids: CASSQSREKLFF. The CDR3 DNA reads TGTGCCAGCAGCCAGAGCCGTGAAAAACTGTTTTTT. Full variable domain (missing parts from reference TRBV14 and TRBJ1-4): EAGVTQFPSHSVIEKGQTVTLRCDPISGHDNLYWYRRVMGKEIKFLLHFVKESKQDESGMPNNRFLAERTGGTYSTLKVQPAELEDSGVYFCASSQSREKLFFGSGTQLSVL.

The gene calls are TRBV6-1 and TRBJ1-5; TRBD1 aligns across 8 bases. The CDR3 sequence is 14 residues long. Germline trimming cut 3 bases from V and 6 bases from J; bases unmatched to any gene: 4. Germline-derived CDR1 and CDR2 are MNHNS and SASEGT. The CDR3 loop is CASSDDRGGQPQHF. The CDR3 nucleotides are TGTGCCAGCAGTGACGACAGGGGTGGTCAGCCCCAGCATTTT.

This chain links TRBV30 with TRBJ2-3; 13 nucleotides agree with TRBD2. V dropped 0 bases and J dropped 4; count of bases not matched to a gene: 1. The V gene's germline CDR1 is GTSNPN and CDR2 SVGIG (reference sequence). The CDR3 consists of 15 residues. This CDR3 is CAWSVTSGGADTQYF. The CDR3 bases are TGTGCCTGGAGTGTTACTAGCGGGGGGGCAGATACGCAGTATTTT.

The V call is TRBV6-5, the J call TRBJ2-7, with D maybe TRBD1 (6 bases). Trimming removed 6 bases at V and 5 bases at J, with 11 bases between. CDR1 is MNHEY and CDR2 is SVGAGI in the germline V gene. The CDR3 covers 12 residues. As DNA, the CDR3 is TGTGCCAGCAGAACAGGGAGAAACGAGCAGTACTTC. Protein sequence: CASRTGRNEQYF.

The V gene is TRBV14, the J gene TRBJ1-2, with a possible D match to TRBD1 (5 bases). V was clipped by 0 bases and J by 8 bases, with 19 bases between them. This CDR3 is built from 16 residues. Germline V gives CDR1 SGHDN, CDR2 FVKESK. For the CDR3, the DNA is TGTGCCAGCAGCCAAGATCGGTTGCAGGGCCGGTTGGGCTACACCTTC. It translates to CASSQDRLQGRLGYTF.

J is TRBJ2-7 and V is TRBV9, with TRBD2 as a possible D gene (5 bases). The germline V gene encodes CDR1 SGDLS and CDR2 YYNGEE. V lost 4 bases and J 0 bases, leaving 14 bases between the germline ends. The length of the CDR3 is 15 residues. CDR3 protein: CASSTEVGSSYEQYF. The CDR3 coding sequence is TGTGCCAGCAGCACGGAGGTGGGGAGCTCCTACGAGCAGTACTTC.

The J gene is TRBJ2-3, the V gene TRBV7-8, with a possible D match to TRBD2 (6 bases). This CDR3 has 15 amino acids. CDR1 and CDR2 (germline): SGHVS, FQNEAQ. V dropped 0 bases and J dropped 7 bases, with 14 bases sitting between them. The CDR3 reads CASSLATVGGNTQYF. The CDR3 coding sequence is TGTGCCAGCAGCTTAGCGACAGTGGGGGGAAATACGCAGTATTTT.

This chain joins TRBV5-1 and TRBJ1-1; D call uncertain. V lost 4 bases to trimming and J lost 1 base, with 11 bases between them. This CDR3 comprises 14 residues. Germline-derived CDR1 and CDR2 are SGHRS and YFSETQ. CDR3 loop: CASSPSPGNTEAFF. The DNA of the CDR3 is TGCGCCAGCAGCCCCTCCCCAGGGAACACTGAAGCTTTCTTT.

This chain links TRBV28 with TRBJ1-3; 8 bases are shared with TRBD1. CDR1 and CDR2 from the germline V gene are MDHEN and SYDVKM. This CDR3 comprises 16 residues. Trimming cost V 6 bases and J 0 bases; bases outside gene matches: 7. In DNA form, the CDR3 reads TGTGCCAGCAGCTGGGGACAGGCCCGCTCTGGAAACACCATATATTTT. Amino acid sequence: CASSWGQARSGNTIYF.

This clone was counted a single time. The chain couples TRBV12-5 to TRBJ2-5; 7 bases agree with TRBD2. This CDR3 is 17 amino acids long. The germline V gene encodes CDR1 LGHNT and CDR2 FRNRAP. The V segment lost 0 bases and the J segment 2 bases; nucleotides outside the gene matches: 9. The DNA of the CDR3 is TGTGCTAGTGGTTTGGTATCCCCTCTCGGGGGGCAAGAGACCCAGTACTTC. It codes for CASGLVSPLGGQETQYF.

This clone appeared a few times. The V gene is TRBV30, the J gene TRBJ1-2; tentative D call: TRBD1 (5 bases). The CDR3 contains 12 residues. From germline, CDR1 is GTSNPN and CDR2 SVGIG (reference sequence). The CDR3 sequence is CASGGTFYGYTF. In DNA form, the CDR3 reads TGTGCGTCAGGAGGGACCTTCTATGGCTACACCTTC.

This chain links TRBV18 with TRBJ2-1; no definite D call. Deletions cut 3 bases from V and 10 bases from J, with 16 bases between. The CDR3 totals 14 residues. Germline values: CDR1 KGHSH, CDR2 LQKENI. This CDR3 reads CASSPYERRSEQFF. For the CDR3, the DNA is TGTGCCAGCTCACCTTACGAGAGGCGCTCGGAGCAGTTCTTC.

V is TRBV27 and J is TRBJ2-7, with TRBD2 matching over 9 bases. The CDR3 is 15 residues long. Losses at the gene ends were 5 bases for V and 5 bases for J; bases not matched to a gene: 10. CDR1 is MNHEY and CDR2 is SMNVEV in the germline V gene (reference sequence). The CDR3 sequence is CASSPASGIVHEQYF. The CDR3 DNA reads TGTGCCAGCAGTCCGGCTAGCGGGATCGTCCACGAGCAGTACTTC.

This clone was seen more than once but under ten times. This rearrangement joins TRBV5-1 to TRBJ1-1; perhaps TRBD1 as D (5 bases). This CDR3 is built from 14 residues. The V end lost 2 bases, the J end lost 5 bases, and 13 bases lay between the germline ends. CDR1 SGHRS and CDR2 YFSETQ come from the germline V gene. CDR3 DNA: TGCGCCAGCAGCTTTGGGGGGATTGGGACTGAAGCTTTCTTT. Protein sequence: CASSFGGIGTEAFF. The entire variable domain, with the rest obtained from reference TRBV5-1 and TRBJ1-1, is as follows: KAGVTQTPRYLIKTRGQQVTLSCSPISGHRSVSWYQQTPGQGLQFLFEYFSETQRNKGNFPGRFSGRQFSNSRSEMNVSTLELGDSALYLCASSFGGIGTEAFFGQGTRLTVV.

The rearrangement links TRBV5-4 to TRBJ1-3; D is undetermined. Germline values: CDR1 SGHNT, CDR2 YYREEE (reference sequence). The CDR3 extends over 15 amino acids. Trimming removed 0 bases from V and 1 base from J, with 8 bases in between. The CDR3 DNA is TGTGCCAGCAGCTTGGCCGGTACTTCTGGAAACACCATATATTTT. Amino acid sequence: CASSLAGTSGNTIYF.

V is TRBV7-9 and J is TRBJ1-6; D is perhaps TRBD1 (6 bases). Germline V lookup: CDR1 SEHNR, CDR2 FQNEAQ (reference sequence). The CDR3 extends over 15 amino acids. Between the trimmed V and J ends, which lost 2 bases and 1 base, there was a span of 6 bases. DNA for the CDR3: TGTGCCAGCAGCTTACAGGGGTCCTATAATTCACCCCTCCACTTT. Translating it yields CASSLQGSYNSPLHF.

The chain links TRBV5-1 to TRBJ2-7; D possibly corresponds to TRBD1 (6 bases). CDR1 and CDR2 from the germline V gene are SGHRS and YFSETQ. CDR3 length: 15 residues. The V gene lost 4 bases and the J gene lost 3 bases, with 17 bases spanning the gap. CDR3 protein: CASSPGTLTGYEQYF. CDR3 DNA sequence: TGCGCCAGCAGCCCGGGGACATTAACTGGCTACGAGCAGTACTTC.

J is TRBJ2-1 and V is TRBV2; the D gene is possibly TRBD1 (7 bases). The CDR3 has 11 amino acids. Germline V lookup: CDR1 SNHLY, CDR2 FYNNEI. The V gene lost 11 bases and the J gene lost 5 bases, with 10 bases spanning the gap. The CDR3 DNA sequence: TGTGCCGGAGGGACAGACAATGAGCAGTTCTTC. It translates to CAGGTDNEQFF.

V gene TRBV18 combines with J gene TRBJ1-5; 10 positions match TRBD1. This CDR3 region has 16 residues. Germline CDR1 is KGHSH and CDR2 is LQKENI. V lost 3 bases and J lost 2; bases outside the gene matches: 4. For the CDR3, the DNA is TGTGCCAGCTCACCTGACAGGGGGCAGGGCAATCAGCCCCAGCATTTT. It codes for CASSPDRGQGNQPQHF.

The chain is built from TRBV2 and TRBJ1-5; 11 bases fit TRBD1. This CDR3 has 15 residues. In germline, CDR1 is SNHLY, CDR2 FYNNEI. J was trimmed by 5 bases and V by 6 bases; bases with no gene match: 6. CDR3 sequence: CASRVDRGQHQPQHF. The CDR3 nucleotides read TGTGCCAGCAGGGTGGACAGGGGGCAACATCAGCCCCAGCATTTT. Full variable domain (outside the CDR3, taken from reference TRBV2 and TRBJ1-5): EPEVTQTPSHQVTQMGQEVILRCVPISNHLYFYWYRQILGQKVEFLVSFYNNEISEKSEIFDDQFSVERPDGSNFTLKIRSTKLEDSAMYFCASRVDRGQHQPQHFGDGTRLSIL.

V gene TRBV7-9 combines with J gene TRBJ2-7; 8 nucleotides match TRBD1. V lost 5 bases, J lost 3 bases, and 9 bases stayed unmatched. This CDR3 is built from 15 residues. Germline-derived CDR1 and CDR2 are SEHNR and FQNEAQ (reference sequence). CDR3: CASSDWTGNFYEQYF. In DNA, the CDR3 is TGTGCCAGCAGCGACTGGACAGGGAATTTCTACGAGCAGTACTTC.

The chain has TRBV11-2 and TRBJ2-1; 11 nucleotides line up with TRBD1. CDR1 and CDR2 from the germline V gene are SGHAT and FQNNGV. The J segment lost 6 bases and the V segment lost 6 bases, leaving 13 bases of the junction unmatched. The CDR3 has 17 residues. CDR3 coding DNA: TGTGCCAGCAGTTCCCTAGCATCGGACAGGGGGCTCAATGAGCAGTTCTTC. Translation: CASSSLASDRGLNEQFF.

The CDR3 coding sequence is TGTGCCACTTCAGACAGGGGGGCAACTAATGAAAAACTGTTTTTT. Amino acids: CATSDRGATNEKLFF. The V call is TRBV19, the J call TRBJ1-4; 9 positions agree with TRBD1. Germline loops: CDR1 LNHDA, CDR2 SQIVND (reference sequence). V lost 10 bases and J lost 0; bases outside the gene matches: 6. The CDR3 covers 15 residues.

A single count supports this clone. The chain has TRBV10-3 and TRBJ1-2, with 9 bases fitting TRBD1. The CDR3 has 15 residues. V was pared by 3 bases and J by 6 bases, with 8 bases of the junction left unmatched. Germline CDR1 and CDR2: ENHRY and SYGVKD. The CDR3 spells CAISDFGGQGHGYTF. As DNA, the CDR3 is TGTGCCATCAGTGATTTTGGCGGACAGGGGCATGGCTACACCTTC.

The gene calls are TRBV10-2 and TRBJ2-7; 8 bases line up with TRBD2. The length of the CDR3 is 14 residues. Germline CDR1 is WSHSY and CDR2 is SAAADI. V was pared by 1 base and J by 5 bases, with 4 bases of the junction left unmatched. The CDR3 here is CASSELAGWHEQYF. The CDR3 DNA sequence: TGCGCCAGCAGTGAGTTAGCGGGGTGGCACGAGCAGTACTTC.